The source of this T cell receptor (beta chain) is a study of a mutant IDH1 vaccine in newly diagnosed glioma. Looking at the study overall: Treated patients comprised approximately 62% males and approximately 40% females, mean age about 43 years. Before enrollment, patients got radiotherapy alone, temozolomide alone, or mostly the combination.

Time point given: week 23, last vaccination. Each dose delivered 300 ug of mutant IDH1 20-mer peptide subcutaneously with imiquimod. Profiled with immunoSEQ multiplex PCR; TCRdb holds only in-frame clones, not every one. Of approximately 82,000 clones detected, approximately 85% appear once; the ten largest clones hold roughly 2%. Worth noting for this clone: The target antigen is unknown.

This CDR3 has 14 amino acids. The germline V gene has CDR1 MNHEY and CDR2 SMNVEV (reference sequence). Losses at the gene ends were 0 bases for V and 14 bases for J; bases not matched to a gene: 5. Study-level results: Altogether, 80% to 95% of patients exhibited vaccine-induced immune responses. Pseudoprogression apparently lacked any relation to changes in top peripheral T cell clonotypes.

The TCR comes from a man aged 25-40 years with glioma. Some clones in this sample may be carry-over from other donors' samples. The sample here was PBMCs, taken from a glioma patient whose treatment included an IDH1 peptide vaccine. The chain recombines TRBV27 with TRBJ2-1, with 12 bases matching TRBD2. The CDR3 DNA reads TGTGCCAGCAGTTTATCGACTAGCGGGAGTTCTGAGTTCTTC. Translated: CASSLSTSGSSEFF.